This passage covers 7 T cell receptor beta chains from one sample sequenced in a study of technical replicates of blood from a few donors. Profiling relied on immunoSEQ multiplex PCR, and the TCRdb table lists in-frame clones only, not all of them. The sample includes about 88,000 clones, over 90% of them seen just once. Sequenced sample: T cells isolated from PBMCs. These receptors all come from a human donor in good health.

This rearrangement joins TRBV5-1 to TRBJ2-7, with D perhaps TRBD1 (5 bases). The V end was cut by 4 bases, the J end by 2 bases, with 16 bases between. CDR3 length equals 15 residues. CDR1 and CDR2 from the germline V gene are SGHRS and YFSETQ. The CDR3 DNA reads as TGCGCCAGCAGCCCAGGGCAGGGAAAGACCTACGAGCAGTACTTC. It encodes CASSPGQGKTYEQYF. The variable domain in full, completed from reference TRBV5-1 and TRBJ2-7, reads KAGVTQTPRYLIKTRGQQVTLSCSPISGHRSVSWYQQTPGQGLQFLFEYFSETQRNKGNFPGRFSGRQFSNSRSEMNVSTLELGDSALYLCASSPGQGKTYEQYFGPGTRLTVT.

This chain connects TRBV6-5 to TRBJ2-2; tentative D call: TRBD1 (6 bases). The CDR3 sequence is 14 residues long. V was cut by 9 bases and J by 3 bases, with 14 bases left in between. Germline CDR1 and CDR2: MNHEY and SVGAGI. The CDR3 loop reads CASTTGSDTGELFF. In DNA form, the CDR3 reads TGTGCCAGTACCACAGGGTCCGACACCGGGGAGCTGTTTTTT.

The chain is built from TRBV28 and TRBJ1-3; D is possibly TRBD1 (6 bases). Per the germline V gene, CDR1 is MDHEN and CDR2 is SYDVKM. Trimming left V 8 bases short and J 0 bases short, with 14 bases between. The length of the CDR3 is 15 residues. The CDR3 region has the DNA TGTGCCAGCCTCCCACAGGGACGCTCTGGAAACACCATATATTTT. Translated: CASLPQGRSGNTIYF.

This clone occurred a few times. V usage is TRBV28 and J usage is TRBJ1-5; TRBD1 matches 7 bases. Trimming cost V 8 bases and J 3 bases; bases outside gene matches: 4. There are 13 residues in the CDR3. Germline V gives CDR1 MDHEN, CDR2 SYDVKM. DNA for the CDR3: TGTGCCAGCCTCCAGGGGGACAATCAGCCCCAGCATTTT. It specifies CASLQGDNQPQHF.

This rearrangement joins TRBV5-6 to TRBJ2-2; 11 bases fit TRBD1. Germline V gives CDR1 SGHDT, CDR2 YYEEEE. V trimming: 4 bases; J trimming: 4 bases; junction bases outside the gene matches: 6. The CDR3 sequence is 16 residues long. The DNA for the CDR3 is TGTGCCAGCAGCCTAGGACAGGGGGCGGGCACCGGGGAGCTGTTTTTT. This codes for CASSLGQGAGTGELFF.

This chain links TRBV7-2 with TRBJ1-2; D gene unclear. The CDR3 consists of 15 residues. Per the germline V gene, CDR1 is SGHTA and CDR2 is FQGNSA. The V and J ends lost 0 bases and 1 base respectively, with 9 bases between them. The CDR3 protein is CASSLAPGFNYGYTF. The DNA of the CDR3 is TGTGCCAGCAGCTTAGCGCCAGGATTTAACTATGGCTACACCTTC.

The CDR3: CASSFSSGLAGSSYEQYF. The DNA for the CDR3 is TGTGCCAGCAGTTTCTCGTCCGGCCTAGCGGGATCTTCCTACGAGCAGTACTTC. The chain recombines TRBV27 with TRBJ2-7; 9 nucleotides agree with TRBD2. Germline V CDR1 and CDR2: MNHEY, SMNVEV (reference sequence). The CDR3 runs 18 residues. The V segment lost 3 bases and the J segment 1 base; nucleotides outside the gene matches: 13.